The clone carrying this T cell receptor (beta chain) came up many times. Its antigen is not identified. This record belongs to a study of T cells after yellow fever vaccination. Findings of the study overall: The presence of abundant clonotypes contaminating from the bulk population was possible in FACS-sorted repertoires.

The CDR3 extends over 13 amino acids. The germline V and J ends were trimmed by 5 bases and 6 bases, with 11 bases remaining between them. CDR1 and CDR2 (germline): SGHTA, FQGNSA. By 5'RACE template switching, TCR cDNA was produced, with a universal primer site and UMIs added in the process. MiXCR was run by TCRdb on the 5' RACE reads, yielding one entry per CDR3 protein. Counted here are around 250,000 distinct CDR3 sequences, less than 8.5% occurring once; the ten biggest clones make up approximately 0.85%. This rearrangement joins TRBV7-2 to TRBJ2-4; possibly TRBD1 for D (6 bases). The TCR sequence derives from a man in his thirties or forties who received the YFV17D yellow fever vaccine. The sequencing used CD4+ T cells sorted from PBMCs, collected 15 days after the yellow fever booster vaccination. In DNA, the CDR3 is TGTGCCAGCAGCGAACGGGACACAAACATTCAGTACTTC. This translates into CASSERDTNIQYF.